This T cell receptor beta chain was captured in a study of OX40 agonist ivuxolimab in advanced cancers. Study details: Mean age roughly 65 years, range 23 to 79; 82.7% male. Three patients got partial responses; one had hepatocellular carcinoma and two had cutaneous melanoma. Study observations and caveats: Dose levels from 0.1 to 3.0 mg/kg saw CD4+ and CD8+ blood T cells expand clonally by week 6.

The CDR3 runs to 14 residues. Looked up from germline, CDR1 is SGHAT and CDR2 is FQNNGV. Trimming removed 4 bases at V and 3 bases at J, with 12 bases between. TCRdb's table, derived via immunoSEQ multiplex PCR, lists solely in-frame clones and lacks some. Among some 69,000 clones listed, roughly 89% were seen once. This clone was counted only a few times. The antigen is unknown. The receptor was isolated from an adult with an advanced solid tumor such as melanoma, head and neck, liver or kidney cancer. Material: CD4+ or CD8+ T cells sorted from blood, obtained in a trial of the OX40 agonist ivuxolimab. The J gene is TRBJ1-2, the V gene TRBV11-2; a possible D gene is TRBD1 (5 bases). CDR3 sequence reads: CASSSWDGDYGYTF. In DNA form, the CDR3 reads TGTGCCAGCAGCTCTTGGGACGGAGACTATGGCTACACCTTC.